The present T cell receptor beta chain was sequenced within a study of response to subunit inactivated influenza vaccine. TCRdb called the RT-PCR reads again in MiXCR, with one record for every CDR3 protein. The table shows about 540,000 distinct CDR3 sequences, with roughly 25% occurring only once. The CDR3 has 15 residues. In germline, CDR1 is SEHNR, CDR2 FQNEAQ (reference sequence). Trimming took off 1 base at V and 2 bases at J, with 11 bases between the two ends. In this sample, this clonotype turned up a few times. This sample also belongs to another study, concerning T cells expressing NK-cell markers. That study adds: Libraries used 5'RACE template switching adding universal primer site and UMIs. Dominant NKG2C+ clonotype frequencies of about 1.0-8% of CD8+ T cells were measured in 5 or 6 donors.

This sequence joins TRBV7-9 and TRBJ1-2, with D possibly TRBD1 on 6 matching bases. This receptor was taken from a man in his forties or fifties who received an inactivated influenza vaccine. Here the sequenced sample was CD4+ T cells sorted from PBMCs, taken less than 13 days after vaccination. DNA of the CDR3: TGTGCCAGCAGCTTAGGGGGGCAGAAAAACTATGGCTACACCTTC. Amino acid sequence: CASSLGGQKNYGYTF. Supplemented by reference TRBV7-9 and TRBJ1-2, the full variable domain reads DTGVSQNPRHKITKRGQNVTFRCDPISEHNRLYWYRQTLGQGPEFLTYFQNEAQLEKSRLLSDRFSAERPKGSFSTLEIQRTEQGDSAMYLCASSLGGQKNYGYTFGSGTRLTVV.